This T cell receptor (beta chain) was sequenced in a study of T-cell memory formation after mild COVID-19. General study results and limits: What remained unconfirmed was the SARS-CoV-2 specificity of second-wave clones peaking on day 37. Clones which contracted sat mainly in CM and EM if CD4+, and in EMRA if CD8+. Pre-infection memory already had some responding clones, implying cross-reactive memory joined.

TCRdb re-called the 5' RACE reads through MiXCR, storing one row per CDR3 protein. The sample carries more than 100,000 distinct CDR3 sequences, about 6% recorded once. A few counts support this clonotype. Its target is unknown. This CDR3 spans 19 amino acids. Germline values: CDR1 MNHEY, CDR2 SVGEGT. Trimming cost V 0 bases and J 3 bases; bases outside gene matches: 12. This receptor was identified in an adult woman who had mild COVID-19 (a few samples of this study predate the infection). Cell type and time point are not known. Sequencing used PBMCs or a T cell subset sorted from them (not recorded which). This chain joins TRBV6-2 or TRBV6-3 and TRBJ2-3, with TRBD2 matching 10 bases. CDR3 amino acids: CASSYSSGRAGGRTDTQYF. In DNA, the CDR3 is TGTGCCAGCAGTTACTCGAGCGGGAGGGCCGGCGGGAGGACAGATACGCAGTATTTT.